A single sample is the source of the 10 T cell receptor beta chains below, sequenced in a study of shared clonotypes between healthy human individuals. Using immunoSEQ multiplex PCR, the repertoire was profiled, and TCRdb retains in-frame clones only, with some absent. Of about 1.5 million clones listed, around 98% are singletons. The sequencing sample was made of naive CD4+ T cells sorted from blood. Subset indicated: CD45RA+ positively selected. The receptors were gathered from a man in his thirties or forties in good health.

V gene TRBV10-2 combines with J gene TRBJ2-1; D is undetermined. The CDR3 has 12 amino acids. V was shortened by 4 bases and J by 4 bases, with 5 bases between the two germline ends. Germline V gene lookup returns CDR1 WSHSY and CDR2 SAAADI. CDR3 in DNA: TGCGCCAGCAGTGGGCAATACAATGAGCAGTTCTTC. Its translation is CASSGQYNEQFF.

The chain couples TRBV10-2 to TRBJ2-5; possible D gene TRBD2, 6 bases. The CDR3 consists of 12 residues. Germline loops: CDR1 WSHSY, CDR2 SAAADI. Trimming left V 5 bases short and J 5 bases short, with 9 bases between. For the CDR3, the DNA is TGCGCCAGCAGTCGGACTATTGAGACCCAGTACTTC. Protein: CASSRTIETQYF.

The rearrangement uses TRBV29-1 and TRBJ1-2, with a tentative D call TRBD1 (6 bases). The length of the CDR3 is 14 residues. The V gene lost 6 bases and the J gene lost 2 bases, with 16 bases spanning the gap. Germline V gene sequence: CDR1 SQVTM, CDR2 ANQGSEA. CDR3 sequence reads: CSVTQGRGNYGYTF. CDR3 in DNA: TGCAGCGTGACACAGGGTCGGGGAAACTATGGCTACACCTTC.

The count of this clone is one. J is TRBJ2-3 and V is TRBV10-1; weak D call: TRBD2 (5 bases). CDR1 and CDR2 from the germline V gene are WNHNN and SYGVQD (reference sequence). The CDR3 consists of 14 residues. Trimming pared 2 bases from V and 2 bases from J, leaving 8 bases between. The CDR3 loop is CASSELGVTDTQYF. The CDR3 DNA follows: TGCGCCAGCAGTGAGCTCGGGGTCACAGATACGCAGTATTTT.

This chain connects TRBV11-3 to TRBJ2-7; D gene uncertain. CDR3 size: 13 residues. Germline values: CDR1 SGHNT, CDR2 YENEEA. V lost 1 base, J lost 2 bases, and 6 bases lay in between. CDR3 amino acids: CASSLGAAYEQYF. The CDR3 coding sequence is TGTGCCAGCAGCTTAGGGGCAGCCTACGAGCAGTACTTC.

This rearrangement joins TRBV6-4 to TRBJ1-2; weak D call: TRBD1 (6 bases). Germline CDR1 reads MRHNA; CDR2 reads SNTAGT. This CDR3 has 15 residues. The V end was cut by 0 bases, the J end by 6 bases, with 14 bases between. In nucleotides, the CDR3 is TGTGCCAGCAGTGACTCTGCCGGGGGGCAGCATGGCTACACCTTC. Translating gives CASSDSAGGQHGYTF.

This sequence joins TRBV7-2 and TRBJ2-4, with unresolved D. The CDR3 covers 15 residues. Per the germline V gene, CDR1 is SGHTA and CDR2 is FQGNSA. With 2 bases removed from V and 2 bases from J, the gap between germline ends came to 10 bases. CDR3 loop: CASSLHPSSKNIQYF. The CDR3 bases are TGTGCCAGCAGCTTACATCCCAGCTCCAAAAACATTCAGTACTTC.

This clone was seen once. The chain has TRBV27 and TRBJ2-7, with D perhaps matching TRBD2 (6 bases). The CDR3 is made up of 17 amino acids. Germline CDR1 MNHEY, CDR2 SMNVEV (reference sequence). V lost 5 bases to trimming and J lost 4 bases, with 24 bases between them. CDR3 region: CASSPTAWGLAFYEQYF. The DNA of the CDR3 is TGTGCCAGCAGTCCTACGGCCTGGGGACTCGCGTTTTACGAGCAGTACTTC.

The chain links TRBV19 to TRBJ1-1; TRBD1 might be the D (5 bases). The V end was cut by 10 bases, the J end by 5 bases, with 17 bases between. Germline assignment: CDR1 LNHDA and CDR2 SQIVND (reference sequence). This CDR3 contains 13 residues. The DNA of the CDR3 is TGTGCCACCTCGGCAGGGTTTGCTACTGAAGCTTTCTTT. Protein sequence: CATSAGFATEAFF. Looking up the rest from reference TRBV19 and TRBJ1-1 gives the full variable domain: DGGITQSPKYLFRKEGQNVTLSCEQNLNHDAMYWYRQDPGQGLRLIYYSQIVNDFQKGDIAEGYSVSREKKESFPLTVTSAQKNPTAFYLCATSAGFATEAFFGQGTRLTVV.

The chain links TRBV28 to TRBJ1-5; 9 nucleotides match TRBD1. This CDR3 is built from 16 residues. Germline loops: CDR1 MDHEN, CDR2 SYDVKM. Losses at the gene ends were 6 bases for V and 3 bases for J; bases not matched to a gene: 9. The CDR3 sequence: CASSLRDRVLNQPQHF. The CDR3 DNA sequence: TGTGCCAGCAGCCTGAGGGACAGGGTCCTCAATCAGCCCCAGCATTTT.